This TCR beta chain comes out of a study of response to subunit inactivated influenza vaccine. General study findings and limits: Few new T cells, the authors suggested, are recruited by each seasonal influenza vaccination.

This clonotype has just a few counts. Its antigen is currently unknown. TCRdb ran MiXCR on the RT-PCR reads and lists one entry per CDR3 protein. The sample yields 550,000 to 600,000 distinct CDR3 sequences, roughly 10% seen once. The sequencing used PBMCs from blood, collected on the day of vaccination. This TCR was recovered from a man over 45 who received an inactivated influenza vaccine.

The CDR3: CASSQVASGGTDTQYF. The CDR3 DNA is TGTGCCAGCAGCCAAGTTGCTAGCGGGGGGACAGATACGCAGTATTTT. The chain uses TRBV4-2 and TRBJ2-3, with TRBD2 matching over 11 bases. From germline, CDR1 is LGHNA and CDR2 YNFKEQ. With 1 base clipped from V and 3 bases from J, the junction kept 3 bases outside the gene matches. The CDR3 has 16 amino acids.